This T cell receptor beta chain was observed in a study of blood T cell repertoires in COVID-19. Turning to the study itself: Spain, Italy and the United States supplied samples that represented acute and convalescent COVID-19. PBMCs, B-cell-depleted T cells, or T cells provided the cDNA or gDNA that made up the material.

Authors' methods: Estimates of nucleated cell counts were drawn from the amplification of reference gene primers. Sequencing used immunoSEQ multiplex PCR; TCRdb keeps in-frame clones, though not all of them. V and J calls and clone size come straight from that table; D and trimming were deduced from the DNA. This sample yields about 410,000 clones, of which about 91% are seen a single time; under 2% belongs to the top ten. This CDR3 is 14 amino acids long. The ends lost 5 bases at V and 5 bases at J; junction bases unmatched: 3. CDR1 and CDR2 (germline): SGHTA, FQGTGA. Enrolment of Seattle patients took place during active infection, and they were followed longitudinally.

V and J are TRBV7-3 and TRBJ1-6, with 7 bases matching TRBD1. The sequenced sample was peripheral blood. The TCR was taken from a woman aged 35 to 49 with COVID-19, enrolled during active disease. This chain's CDR3 is CASSLTGNNSPLHF. The DNA for the CDR3 is TGTGCCAGCAGCCTGACAGGGAATAATTCACCCCTCCACTTT.